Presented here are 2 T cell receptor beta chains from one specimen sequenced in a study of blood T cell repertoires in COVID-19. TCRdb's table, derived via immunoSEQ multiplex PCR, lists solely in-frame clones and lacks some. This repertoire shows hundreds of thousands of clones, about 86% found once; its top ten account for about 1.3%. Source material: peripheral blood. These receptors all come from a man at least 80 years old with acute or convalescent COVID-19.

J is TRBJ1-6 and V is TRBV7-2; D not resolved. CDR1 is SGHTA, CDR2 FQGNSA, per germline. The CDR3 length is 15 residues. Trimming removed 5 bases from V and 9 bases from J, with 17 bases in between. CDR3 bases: TGTGCCAGCAGCCAAAAGGAGCCGGGTGGTTCACCCCTCCACTTT. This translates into CASSQKEPGGSPLHF.

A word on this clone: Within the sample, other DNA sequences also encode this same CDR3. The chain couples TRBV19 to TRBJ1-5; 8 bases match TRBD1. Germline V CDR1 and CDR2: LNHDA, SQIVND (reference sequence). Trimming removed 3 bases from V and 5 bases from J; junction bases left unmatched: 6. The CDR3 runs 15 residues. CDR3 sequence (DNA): TGTGCCAGTAGTATCGGAGCAGGGGGCTATCAGCCCCAGCATTTT. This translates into CASSIGAGGYQPQHF.